This paragraph reports one T cell receptor beta chain. Per the study methods: Using reference gene primer amplification, nucleated cell counts were estimated. Sequenced by immunoSEQ multiplex PCR; TCRdb stores in-frame clones only, minus some. Clone size and V and J calls were adopted from that table, with D and trimming inferred from the DNA. The sample contains under 250,000 clones, around nine tenths of which appear only once. These data are taken from a study of blood T cell repertoires in COVID-19. Across the study: The study drew acute and convalescent COVID-19 samples from the United States, Italy and Spain. The analysed material was cDNA or gDNA that came from T cells, B-cell-depleted T cells, or PBMCs.

No more than 2 weeks before study entry, exposed participants had met a case of COVID-19. Trimming stripped 4 bases from V and 0 bases from J, with 7 bases between. CDR1 and CDR2 from the germline V gene are SNHLY and FYNNEI. This CDR3 region has 15 residues. V usage is TRBV2 and J usage is TRBJ1-6; D uncertain. Sequences were obtained from PBMCs or T cells enriched from blood (not recorded which). The receptor was derived from a woman in her thirties or forties who had been exposed to COVID-19. The CDR3 spells CASSAGSSYNSPLHF. The CDR3 DNA sequence: TGTGCCAGCAGTGCGGGAAGCTCCTATAATTCACCCCTCCACTTT.